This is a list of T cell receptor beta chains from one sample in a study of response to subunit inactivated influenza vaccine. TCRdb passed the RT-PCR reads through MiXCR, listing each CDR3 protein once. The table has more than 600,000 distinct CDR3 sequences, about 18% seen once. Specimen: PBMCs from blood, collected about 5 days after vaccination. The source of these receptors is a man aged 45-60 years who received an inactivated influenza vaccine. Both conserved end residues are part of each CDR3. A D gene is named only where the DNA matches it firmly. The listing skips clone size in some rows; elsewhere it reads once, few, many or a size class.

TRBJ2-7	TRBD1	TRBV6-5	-	TGTGCCAGCAGTTACACAGGGGAGAAAACCTACGAGCAGTACTTC	CASSYTGEKTYEQYF
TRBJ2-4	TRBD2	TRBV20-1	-	TGCAGTGTAGGCCTAGCGGGAAACAAAAACATTCAGTACTTC	CSVGLAGNKNIQYF
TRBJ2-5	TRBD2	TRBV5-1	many	TGCGCCAGCAGCTTGGTTGCGGGAGATTCGCACGAGACCCAGTACTTC	CASSLVAGDSHETQYF
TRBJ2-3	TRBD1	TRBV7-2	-	TGTGCCAGCAGATCCAGGACAGGGGCAGCAGATACGCAGTATTTT	CASRSRTGAADTQYF
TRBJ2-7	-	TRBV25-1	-	TGTGCCAGCAGTGAATGGAACATGGAATTATACGAGCAGTACTTC	CASSEWNMELYEQYF
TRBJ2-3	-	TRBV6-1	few	TGTGCCAGCAGGGATATCCCGTCCATTACAGATACGCAGTATTTT	CASRDIPSITDTQYF
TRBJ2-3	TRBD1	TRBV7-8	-	TGTGCCAGCAGCTCGGACAGGGGTGTTTTCACAGATACGCAGTATTTT	CASSSDRGVFTDTQYF
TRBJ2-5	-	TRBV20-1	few	TGCAGTGCTAGATCGAACAGAGACCAAGAGACCCAGTACTTC	CSARSNRDQETQYF
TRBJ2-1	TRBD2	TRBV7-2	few	TGTGCCAGCAGCCCACGAGGCAGGACTAGCGGGAAAAATGAGCAGTTCTTC	CASSPRGRTSGKNEQFF
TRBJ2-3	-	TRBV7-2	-	TGTGCCAGCAGCCCCCGTAGTGCAGATACGCAGTATTTT	CASSPRSADTQYF
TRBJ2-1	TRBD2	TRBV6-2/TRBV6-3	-	TGTGCCAGCAGTTACACAGGGACTAGCGGGACCAGATCCTCCTACAATGAGCAGTTCTTC	CASSYTGTSGTRSSYNEQFF
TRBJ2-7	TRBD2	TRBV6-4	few	TGTGCCAGCAGTACCAAGCGGACTAGCGGGAGTTACGAGCAGTACTTC	CASSTKRTSGSYEQYF
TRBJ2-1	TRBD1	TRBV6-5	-	TGTGCCAGCAGTTTAGTACCGGGACAGTACAATGAGCAGTTCTTC	CASSLVPGQYNEQFF
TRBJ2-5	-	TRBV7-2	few	TGTGCCAGCAGCTTAGTAGGCCAGCCCCAAGAGACCCAGTACTTC	CASSLVGQPQETQYF
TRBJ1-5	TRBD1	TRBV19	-	TGTGCCAGCCCGCCGGGACAGGGGGCCTGGCAGCCCCAGCATTTT	CASPPGQGAWQPQHF
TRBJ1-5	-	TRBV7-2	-	TGTGCCAGCAGCTTATCCCCTAACAGGGTGCAGCCCCAGCATTTT	CASSLSPNRVQPQHF
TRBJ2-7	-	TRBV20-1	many	TGCAGTGCCGGGTCCTGGGCGGGCTCCTACGAGCAGTACTTC	CSAGSWAGSYEQYF
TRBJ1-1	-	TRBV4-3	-	TGCGCCAGCAGAGCGGTGGGCGCGAACACTGAAGCTTTCTTT	CASRAVGANTEAFF
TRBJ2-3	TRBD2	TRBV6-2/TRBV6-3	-	TGTGCCAGCAGTACTAGCGGGAGGCCCCGCACAGATACGCAGTATTTT	CASSTSGRPRTDTQYF
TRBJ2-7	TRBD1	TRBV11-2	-	TGTGCCAGCAGCTTATGGGACAGGGGGCTCGAGCAGTACTTC	CASSLWDRGLEQYF
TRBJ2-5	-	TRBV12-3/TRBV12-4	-	TGTGCCAGCAGGTCTCGACAGGCGGTGGAGACCCAGTACTTC	CASRSRQAVETQYF
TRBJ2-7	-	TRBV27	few	TGTGCCGTGGGAAGGGGCACCTCCTACGAGCAGTACTTC	CAVGRGTSYEQYF
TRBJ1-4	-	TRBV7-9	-	TGTGCCAGCAGCCTCGGGGGTACGGGACAACTGTTTTTT	CASSLGGTGQLFF
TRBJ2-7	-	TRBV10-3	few	TGTGCCATCAGTGAGGGACAGTACGGCTACGAGCAGTACTTC	CAISEGQYGYEQYF
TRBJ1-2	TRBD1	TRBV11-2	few	TGTGCCAGCAGCTCCCGGTACAGGGGGCGGGTTAACTATGGCTACACCTTC	CASSSRYRGRVNYGYTF
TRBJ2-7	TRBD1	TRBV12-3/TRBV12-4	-	TGTGCCAGCAGTTCCCGGGACAGGGGGTACAACGAGCAGTACTTC	CASSSRDRGYNEQYF
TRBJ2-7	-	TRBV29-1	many	TGCAGCGTTGACACGTTAGGAGAGCAGTACTTC	CSVDTLGEQYF
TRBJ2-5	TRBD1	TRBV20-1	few	TGCAGTGCTAGGACTCGGAGGGGACAGGCGGGGGAGACCCAGTACTTC	CSARTRRGQAGETQYF
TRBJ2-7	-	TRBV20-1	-	TGCAGTGCTAGAGATATTCCGCACTCCTACGAGCAGTACTTC	CSARDIPHSYEQYF
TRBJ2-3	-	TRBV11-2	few	TGTGCCAGCAGCTCCCCTCGGGATAGGGATACGCAGTATTTT	CASSSPRDRDTQYF
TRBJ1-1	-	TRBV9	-	TGTGCCAGCAGCGTAGGGGGTGAGACTGAAGCTTTCTTT	CASSVGGETEAFF
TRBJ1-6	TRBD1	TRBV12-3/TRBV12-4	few	TGTGCCAGCAGTTTGGACAGGCTGAGACCCCTCCACTTT	CASSLDRLRPLHF
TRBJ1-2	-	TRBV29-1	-	TGCAGCGTTACAGCCGCTAACTATGGCTACACCTTC	CSVTAANYGYTF
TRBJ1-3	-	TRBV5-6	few	TGTGCCAGCACCCTCGGGGGGATTACAAGCTCTGGAAACACCATATATTTT	CASTLGGITSSGNTIYF
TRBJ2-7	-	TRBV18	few	TGTGCCAGCTCACGGGGGATTACCTACGAGCAGTACTTC	CASSRGITYEQYF
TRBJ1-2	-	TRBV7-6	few	TGTGCCAGCAGCTTAGGGCACACCAGCTATGGCTACACCTTC	CASSLGHTSYGYTF
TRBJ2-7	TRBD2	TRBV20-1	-	TGCAGTGCTAGACCGTTAGCGGGAGCCTACGAGCAGTACTTC	CSARPLAGAYEQYF
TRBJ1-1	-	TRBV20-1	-	TGCAGTGCTAGGGCCAGGGAAGACACTGAAGCTTTGTTT	CSARAREDTEALF
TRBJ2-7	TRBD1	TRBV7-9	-	TGTGCCAGCAGCTTAGGGACAGGGATCAACGAGCAGTACTTC	CASSLGTGINEQYF
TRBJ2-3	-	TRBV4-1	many	TGCGCCAGCAGCCAGTTTGGTTGGACAGATACGCAGTATTTT	CASSQFGWTDTQYF
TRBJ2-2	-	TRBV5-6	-	TGTGCCAGGGGCCTCGGGGACACCGGGGAGCTGTTTTTT	CARGLGDTGELFF
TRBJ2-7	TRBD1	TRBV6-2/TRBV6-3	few	TGTGCCAGCAGTTACTCATTGATACAGGGGGTCCTCCCCGGTTACGAGCAGTACTTC	CASSYSLIQGVLPGYEQYF
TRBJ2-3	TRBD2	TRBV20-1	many	TGCAGTGCTCCCTCCGGGACTAGCCATAATCCTACGCAGTATTTT	CSAPSGTSHNPTQYF
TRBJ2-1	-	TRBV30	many	TGTGCCTGGACCCCTCCAGGGGCCTTGGATGAGCAGTTCTTC	CAWTPPGALDEQFF
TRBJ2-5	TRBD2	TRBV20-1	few	TGCAGTGAATTCTCGGGGGGGCGAGAGACCCAGTACTTC	CSEFSGGRETQYF
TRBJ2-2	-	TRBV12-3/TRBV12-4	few	TGTGCCAGCAGTTCTCAGCCGGCCGGGGAGCTGTTTTTT	CASSSQPAGELFF
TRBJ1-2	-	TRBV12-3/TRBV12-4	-	TGTGCCAGCAGTTTAGCTAGGGACACGGTAGGCTACACCTTC	CASSLARDTVGYTF
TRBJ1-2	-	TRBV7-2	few	TGTGCCAGCAGCTTAGTACTGGCAGGGCGGGACGGCTACACCTTC	CASSLVLAGRDGYTF
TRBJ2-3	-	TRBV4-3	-	TGCGCCAGCAGCCAAGCGCCAGGCGATACGCAGTATTTT	CASSQAPGDTQYF
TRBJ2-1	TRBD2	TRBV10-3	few	TGTGCCATCAGTGTGCGCGGGGGTACGTACAATGAGCAGTTCTTC	CAISVRGGTYNEQFF
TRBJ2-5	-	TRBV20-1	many	TGCAGTGCTGATTTGGGGGCCCGACAAGAGACCCAGTACTTC	CSADLGARQETQYF
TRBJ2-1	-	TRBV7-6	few	TGTGCCAGCAGCCTATCGGGGGGCCTCAATGAGCAGTTCTTC	CASSLSGGLNEQFF
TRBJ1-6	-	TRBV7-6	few	TGTGCCAGCAGCTTAGCAGGTCAAAAGGGGCCCCTCCACTTT	CASSLAGQKGPLHF
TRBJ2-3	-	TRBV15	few	TGTGCCACCAGCGGGACTGGTTTGCTTTCCACAGATACGCAGTATTTT	CATSGTGLLSTDTQYF
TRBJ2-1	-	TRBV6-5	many	TGTGCCAGCAGTTACTCACCGGGGACCTACAATGAGCAGTTCTTC	CASSYSPGTYNEQFF
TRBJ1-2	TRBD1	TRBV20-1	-	TGCAGTGCTAGTCGGCCTCAGGGGGTAGTTTATGGCTACACCTTC	CSASRPQGVVYGYTF
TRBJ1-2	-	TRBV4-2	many	TGTGCCAGCAGCCAAGTTATAGGGCCCCCTTATGGCTACACCTTC	CASSQVIGPPYGYTF